The 16 T cell receptor beta chains listed next were all sequenced from one sample in a study of control samples from healthy donors and cancer patients. Some clones are missing from TCRdb's copy, which holds only in-frame ones; the method was immunoSEQ multiplex PCR. Of under 85,000 clones in the sample, around 84% were seen once. The sequenced material came from PBMCs. Receptors were obtained from a man in his 60s with head and neck cancer.

The V call is TRBV3-1 (or the pseudogene TRBV3-2), the J call TRBJ1-6, with TRBD1 as a possible D gene (5 bases). The CDR3 loop spans 13 amino acids. V was cut by 1 base and J by 13 bases, with 11 bases left in between. CDR1 and CDR2 (germline): LGHDT, YNNKEL (reference sequence). In nucleotides, the CDR3 is TGTGCCAGCAGCCAAGCCACTCGGGGGCCCCTCCACTTT. This translates into CASSQATRGPLHF.

This clone was seen a few times. The V gene is TRBV6-5, the J gene TRBJ1-5; a possible D gene is TRBD1 (5 bases). Germline V gene lookup returns CDR1 MNHEY and CDR2 SVGAGI. There are 14 residues in the CDR3. Between the trimmed V and J ends, which lost 6 bases and 10 bases, there was a span of 19 bases. The CDR3 nucleotides read TGTGCCAGCAGGCAGGGCTGGGCGGAATATCCCCAGCATTTT. The encoded protein is CASRQGWAEYPQHF.

V usage is TRBV5-1 and J usage is TRBJ2-7; no clear D gene. Germline loops: CDR1 SGHRS, CDR2 YFSETQ. V was clipped by 0 bases and J by 1 base, with 5 bases between them. The CDR3 runs 13 residues. The CDR3 loop is CASSLEQSYEQYF. CDR3 sequence (DNA): TGCGCCAGCAGCTTGGAACAATCCTACGAGCAGTACTTC.

The V call is TRBV24-1, the J call TRBJ2-2, with 8 bases that match TRBD2. The junction had 2 bases not matched to a gene; V was cut back by 6 bases and J by 0 bases. Germline V gene lookup returns CDR1 KGHDR and CDR2 SFDVKD. The CDR3 spans 15 residues. CDR3 sequence reads: CATSRGGSNTGELFF. The CDR3 nucleotides read TGTGCCACCAGTCGGGGGGGATCGAACACCGGGGAGCTGTTTTTT.

This rearrangement joins TRBV11-1 to TRBJ1-4; unclear D gene. V dropped 2 bases and J dropped 0 bases, with 7 bases sitting between them. Germline V gene lookup returns CDR1 SGHAT and CDR2 FQDESV (reference sequence). The CDR3 extends over 15 amino acids. The CDR3 reads CASSLSPTTNEKLFF. As DNA, the CDR3 is TGTGCCAGCAGCTTAAGTCCAACAACTAATGAAAAACTGTTTTTT.

J is TRBJ2-5 and V is TRBV2; the D is unclear. There are 11 residues in the CDR3. Germline V lookup: CDR1 SNHLY, CDR2 FYNNEI. With 2 bases removed from V and 5 bases from J, the gap between germline ends came to 3 bases. For the CDR3, the DNA is TGTGCCAGCAGTGAAACGGAGACCCAGTACTTC. Amino acid sequence: CASSETETQYF.

The CDR3 DNA reads as TGCGCCAGCAGCTTGGGCCTAGCCAAATCCTCCGGGGAGCTGTTTTTT. Amino acid sequence: CASSLGLAKSSGELFF. The genes are TRBV5-1 and TRBJ2-2; maybe TRBD2 (5 bases). The CDR3 extends over 16 amino acids. Germline CDR1 SGHRS, CDR2 YFSETQ. V was trimmed by 0 bases and J by 6 bases, leaving 15 bases between them.

There are a few counts of this clone. V is TRBV27 and J is TRBJ1-5; 8 bases match TRBD1. CDR1 and CDR2 from the germline V gene are MNHEY and SMNVEV (reference sequence). CDR3 size: 17 residues. Germline trimming cut 3 bases from V and 5 bases from J; bases unmatched to any gene: 12. The CDR3 region is CASSFNRDRKSHQPQHF. CDR3 nucleotide sequence: TGTGCCAGCAGTTTCAACCGGGACAGGAAGTCACATCAGCCCCAGCATTTT.

The chain joins TRBV28 to TRBJ1-1; D perhaps matches TRBD1 (6 bases). Germline V gene lookup returns CDR1 MDHEN and CDR2 SYDVKM. This CDR3 is 15 amino acids long. V lost 5 bases and J 5 bases, leaving 18 bases between the germline ends. CDR3 protein: CASSPHRVRRTEAFF. Here the CDR3 DNA reads TGTGCCAGCAGTCCCCACAGGGTTAGGAGGACTGAAGCTTTCTTT.

The genes are TRBV6-2 or TRBV6-3 and TRBJ2-7; TRBD2 might be the D (6 bases). The CDR3 runs to 14 residues. The V gene's germline CDR1 is MNHEY and CDR2 SVGEGT. The germline V and J ends were trimmed by 2 bases and 0 bases, with 8 bases remaining between them. The CDR3: CASSYGGVSYEQYF. For the CDR3, the DNA is TGTGCCAGCAGTTACGGCGGGGTCTCCTACGAGCAGTACTTC.

The chain links TRBV18 to TRBJ2-4, with a weak D call TRBD2 (5 bases). Germline CDR1 reads KGHSH; CDR2 reads LQKENI. There are 15 residues in the CDR3. The V and J ends lost 0 bases and 8 bases respectively, with 14 bases between them. CDR3 nucleotide sequence: TGTGCCAGCTCACCACCGTTCGGGGAATCACACATTCAGTACTTC. Protein: CASSPPFGESHIQYF.

CDR3 residues: CASVTSGMGNEQFF. Here the CDR3 DNA reads TGTGCCAGTGTAACTAGCGGGATGGGTAATGAGCAGTTCTTC. The J gene is TRBJ2-1, the V gene TRBV19; 10 nucleotides agree with TRBD2. The trim removed 8 bases at V and 7 bases at J, leaving 8 bases unmatched. The CDR3 loop spans 14 amino acids. Per germline, CDR1 LNHDA and CDR2 SQIVND (reference sequence). Variable domain in full (rest from reference TRBV19 and TRBJ2-1): DGGITQSPKYLFRKEGQNVTLSCEQNLNHDAMYWYRQDPGQGLRLIYYSQIVNDFQKGDIAEGYSVSREKKESFPLTVTSAQKNPTAFYLCASVTSGMGNEQFFGPGTRLTVL.

The chain has TRBV6-5 and TRBJ1-2, with TRBD1 matching 9 bases. With V trimmed by 9 bases and J by 7 bases, 12 bases remained unmatched. CDR1 and CDR2 from the germline V gene are MNHEY and SVGAGI. The CDR3 spans 14 residues. CDR3 sequence: CASLVGQGIGGYTF. CDR3 DNA sequence: TGTGCCAGTCTTGTGGGACAGGGCATCGGTGGCTACACCTTC.

J is TRBJ2-5 and V is TRBV6-5; tentatively, D is TRBD1 (5 bases). V gave up 0 bases and J gave up 2 bases, with 10 bases separating them. The CDR3 spans 15 residues. CDR1 is MNHEY and CDR2 is SVGAGI in the germline V gene. The CDR3 region has the DNA TGTGCCAGCAGTTACTCACCAGGGAAACAAGAGACCCAGTACTTC. Its translation is CASSYSPGKQETQYF.

V is TRBV7-2 and J is TRBJ1-5; D possibly corresponds to TRBD1 (5 bases). CDR3 length equals 13 residues. Between the trimmed V and J ends, which lost 2 bases and 6 bases, there was a span of 8 bases. The germline CDR1 and CDR2 sequences are SGHTA and FQGNSA. CDR3 in DNA: TGTGCCAGCAGCTTAACAGGCTCTCAGCCCCAGCATTTT. Translated: CASSLTGSQPQHF.

This rearrangement joins TRBV5-1 to TRBJ2-3; TRBD2 aligns across 13 bases. The CDR3 totals 17 residues. The germline CDR1 and CDR2 sequences are SGHRS and YFSETQ. The ends lost 3 bases at V and 1 base at J; junction bases unmatched: 5. CDR3 bases: TGCGCCAGCAGCTCCGGGACTAGCGGGATAGGCACAGATACGCAGTATTTT. It translates to CASSSGTSGIGTDTQYF.